Below, one TCR beta chain is given with its context. What it binds is unknown. CDR1 SGHRS and CDR2 YFSETQ come from the germline V gene. Between the trimmed V and J ends, which lost 4 bases and 2 bases, there was a span of 14 bases. The length of the CDR3 is 15 residues. This specimen comes from a study of post-analysis software for immune sequencing data. Findings and limits, study-wide: There were about 5 TRBV segments more frequent in patients than controls, and TRBV5-6, TRBV5-1 and TRBV20-1 were among them.

Each TCR beta cDNA library carried unique molecular identifiers. TCRdb passed the PCR reads through MiXCR, listing each CDR3 protein once. The sample carries about 760,000 distinct CDR3 sequences, just under 30% recorded once. The rearrangement joins TRBV5-1 to TRBJ2-3; tentatively, D is TRBD2 (6 bases). The receptor was derived from a girl between 10 and 17 years old with multiple sclerosis. Sequencing was carried out using blood. The CDR3 DNA is TGCGCCAGCAGCCCCCATACGGGAGACACAGATACGCAGTATTTT. It codes for CASSPHTGDTDTQYF.